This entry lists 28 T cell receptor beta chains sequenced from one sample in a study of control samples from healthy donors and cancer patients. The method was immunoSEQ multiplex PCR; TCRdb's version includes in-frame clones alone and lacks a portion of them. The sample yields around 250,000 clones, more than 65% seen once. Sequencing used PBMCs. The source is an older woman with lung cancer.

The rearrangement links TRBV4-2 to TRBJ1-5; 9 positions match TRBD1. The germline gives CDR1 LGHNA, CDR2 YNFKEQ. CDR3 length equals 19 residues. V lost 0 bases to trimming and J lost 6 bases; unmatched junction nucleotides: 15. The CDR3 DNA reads TGTGCCAGCAGCCAAGACCACCCCCTCAGACAGGGGGGAACTCAGCCCCAGCATTTT. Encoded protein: CASSQDHPLRQGGTQPQHF.

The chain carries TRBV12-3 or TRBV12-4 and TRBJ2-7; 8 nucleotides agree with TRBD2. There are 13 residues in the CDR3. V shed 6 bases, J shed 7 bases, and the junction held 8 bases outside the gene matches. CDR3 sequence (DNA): TGTGCCAGCAGGCGAGCGGGAGAGGGGGAGCAGTACTTC. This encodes CASRRAGEGEQYF.

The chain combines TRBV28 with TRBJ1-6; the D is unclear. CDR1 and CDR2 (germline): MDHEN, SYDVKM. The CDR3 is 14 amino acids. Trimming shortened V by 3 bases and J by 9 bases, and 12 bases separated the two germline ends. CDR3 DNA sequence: TGTGCCAGCAGTTTCGTAGGGCGGGTTTCACCCCTCCACTTT. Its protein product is CASSFVGRVSPLHF. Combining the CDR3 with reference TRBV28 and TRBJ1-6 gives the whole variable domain DVKVTQSSRYLVKRTGEKVFLECVQDMDHENMFWYRQDPGLGLRLIYFSYDVKMKEKGDIPEGYSVSREKKERFSLILESASTNQTSMYLCASSFVGRVSPLHFGNGTRLTVT.

In DNA, the CDR3 is TGTGCCATCAGTAAGGAGGGGACTTACTATGGCTACACCTTC. Protein product: CAISKEGTYYGYTF. This rearrangement joins TRBV10-3 to TRBJ1-2; maybe TRBD1 (5 bases). The V end lost 5 bases, the J end lost 3 bases, and 13 bases lay between the germline ends. CDR3 length equals 14 residues. Germline V gene lookup returns CDR1 ENHRY and CDR2 SYGVKD.

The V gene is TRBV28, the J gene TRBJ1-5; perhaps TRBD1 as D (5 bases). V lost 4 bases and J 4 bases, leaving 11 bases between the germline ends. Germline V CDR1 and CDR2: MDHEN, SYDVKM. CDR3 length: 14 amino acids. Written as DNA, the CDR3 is TGTGCCAGCAGTTGGGACGGTCGAAATCAGCCCCAGCATTTT. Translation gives CASSWDGRNQPQHF.

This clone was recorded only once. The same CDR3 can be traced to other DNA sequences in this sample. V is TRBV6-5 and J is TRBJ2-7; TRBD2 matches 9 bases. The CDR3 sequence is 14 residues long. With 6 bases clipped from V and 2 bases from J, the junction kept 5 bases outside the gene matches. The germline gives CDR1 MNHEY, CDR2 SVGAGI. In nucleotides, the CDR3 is TGTGCCAGCAGAACCAGCGGGGGGACCTACGAGCAGTACTTC. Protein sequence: CASRTSGGTYEQYF.

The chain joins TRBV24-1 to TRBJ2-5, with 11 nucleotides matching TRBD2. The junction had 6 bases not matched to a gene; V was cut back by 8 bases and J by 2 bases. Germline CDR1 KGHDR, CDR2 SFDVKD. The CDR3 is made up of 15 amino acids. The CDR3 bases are TGTGCCACCACCCATGGGACTAGCGGACAAGAGACCCAGTACTTC. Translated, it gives CATTHGTSGQETQYF.

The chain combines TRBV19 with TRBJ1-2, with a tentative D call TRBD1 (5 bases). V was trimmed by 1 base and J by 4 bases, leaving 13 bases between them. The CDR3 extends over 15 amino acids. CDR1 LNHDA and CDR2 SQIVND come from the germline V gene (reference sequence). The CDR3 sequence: CASSIVPTGLYGYTF. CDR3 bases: TGTGCCAGTAGTATAGTTCCTACGGGGCTCTATGGCTACACCTTC.

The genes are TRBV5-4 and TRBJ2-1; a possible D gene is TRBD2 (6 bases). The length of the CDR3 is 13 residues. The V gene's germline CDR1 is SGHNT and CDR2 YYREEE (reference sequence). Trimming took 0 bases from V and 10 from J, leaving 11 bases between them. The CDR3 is CASSLAGEREQFF. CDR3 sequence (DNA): TGTGCCAGCAGCTTGGCGGGGGAGCGAGAGCAGTTCTTC.

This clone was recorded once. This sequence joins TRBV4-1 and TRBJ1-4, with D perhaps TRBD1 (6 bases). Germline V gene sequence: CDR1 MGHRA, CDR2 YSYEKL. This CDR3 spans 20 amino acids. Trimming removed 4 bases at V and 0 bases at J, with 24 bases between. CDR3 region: CASSPGAQGGIWATNEKLFF. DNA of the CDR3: TGCGCCAGCAGCCCGGGGGCCCAGGGAGGAATTTGGGCAACTAATGAAAAACTGTTTTTT.

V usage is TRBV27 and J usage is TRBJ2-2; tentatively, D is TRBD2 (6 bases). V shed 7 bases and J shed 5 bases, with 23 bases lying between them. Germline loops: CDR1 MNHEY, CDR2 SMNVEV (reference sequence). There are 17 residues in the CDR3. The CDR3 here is CASTLGGKGLRTGELFF. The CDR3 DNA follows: TGTGCCAGCACCCTGGGGGGAAAGGGACTTCGAACCGGGGAGCTGTTTTTT.

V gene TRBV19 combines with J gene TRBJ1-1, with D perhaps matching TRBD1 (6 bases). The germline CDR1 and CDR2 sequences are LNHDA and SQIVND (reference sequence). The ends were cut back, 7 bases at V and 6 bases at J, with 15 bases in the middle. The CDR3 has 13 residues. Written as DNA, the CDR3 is TGTGCCAGTATTAAAACAGGGTCGGCTGAAGCTTTCTTT. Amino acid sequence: CASIKTGSAEAFF.

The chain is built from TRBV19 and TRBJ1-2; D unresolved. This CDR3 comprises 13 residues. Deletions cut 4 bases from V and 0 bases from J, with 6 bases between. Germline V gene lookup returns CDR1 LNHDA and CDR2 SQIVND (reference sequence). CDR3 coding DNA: TGTGCCAGTAGTACAGGACCTAACTATGGCTACACCTTC. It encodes CASSTGPNYGYTF.

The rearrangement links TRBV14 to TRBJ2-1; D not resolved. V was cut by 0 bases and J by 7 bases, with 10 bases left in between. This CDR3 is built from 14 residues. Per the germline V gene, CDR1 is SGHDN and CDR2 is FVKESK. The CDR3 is CASSQDPSRNEQFF. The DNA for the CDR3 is TGTGCCAGCAGCCAAGATCCGAGTCGGAATGAGCAGTTCTTC.

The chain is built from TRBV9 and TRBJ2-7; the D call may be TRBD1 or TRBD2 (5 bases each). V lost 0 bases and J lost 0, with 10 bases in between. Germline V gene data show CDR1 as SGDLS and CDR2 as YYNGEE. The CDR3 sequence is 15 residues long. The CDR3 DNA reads TGTGCCAGCAGCGTAGAAGGGGACCCCTCCTACGAGCAGTACTTC. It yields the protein CASSVEGDPSYEQYF. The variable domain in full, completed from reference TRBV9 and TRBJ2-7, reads DSGVTQTPKHLITATGQRVTLRCSPRSGDLSVYWYQQSLDQGLQFLIQYYNGEERAKGNILERFSAQQFPDLHSELNLSSLELGDSALYFCASSVEGDPSYEQYFGPGTRLTVT.

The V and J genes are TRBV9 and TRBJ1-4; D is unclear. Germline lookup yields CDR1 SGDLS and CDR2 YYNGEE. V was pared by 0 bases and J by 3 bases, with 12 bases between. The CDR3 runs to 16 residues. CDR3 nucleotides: TGTGCCAGCAGCGTAGCTATCGGTGTGGCTAATGAAAAACTGTTTTTT. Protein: CASSVAIGVANEKLFF. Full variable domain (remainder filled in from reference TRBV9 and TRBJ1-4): DSGVTQTPKHLITATGQRVTLRCSPRSGDLSVYWYQQSLDQGLQFLIQYYNGEERAKGNILERFSAQQFPDLHSELNLSSLELGDSALYFCASSVAIGVANEKLFFGSGTQLSVL.

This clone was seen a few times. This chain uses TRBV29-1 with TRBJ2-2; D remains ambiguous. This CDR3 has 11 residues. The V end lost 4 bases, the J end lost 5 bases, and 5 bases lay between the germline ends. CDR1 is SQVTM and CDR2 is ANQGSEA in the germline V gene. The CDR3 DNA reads TGCAGCGTTGGAAGGACCGGGGAGCTGTTTTTT. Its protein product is CSVGRTGELFF.

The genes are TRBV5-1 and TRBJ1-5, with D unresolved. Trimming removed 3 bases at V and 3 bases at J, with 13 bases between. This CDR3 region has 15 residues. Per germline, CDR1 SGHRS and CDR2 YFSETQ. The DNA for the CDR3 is TGCGCCAGCAGCTCGGCCCAGAACTACAATCAGCCCCAGCATTTT. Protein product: CASSSAQNYNQPQHF.

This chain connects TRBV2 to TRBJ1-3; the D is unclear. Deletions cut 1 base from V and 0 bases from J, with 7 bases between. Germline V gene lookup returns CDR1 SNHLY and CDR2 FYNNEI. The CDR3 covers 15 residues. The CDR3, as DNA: TGTGCCAGCAGTGAAGGGCATGTCTCTGGAAACACCATATATTTT. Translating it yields CASSEGHVSGNTIYF. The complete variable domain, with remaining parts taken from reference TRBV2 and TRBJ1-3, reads EPEVTQTPSHQVTQMGQEVILRCVPISNHLYFYWYRQILGQKVEFLVSFYNNEISEKSEIFDDQFSVERPDGSNFTLKIRSTKLEDSAMYFCASSEGHVSGNTIYFGEGSWLTVV.

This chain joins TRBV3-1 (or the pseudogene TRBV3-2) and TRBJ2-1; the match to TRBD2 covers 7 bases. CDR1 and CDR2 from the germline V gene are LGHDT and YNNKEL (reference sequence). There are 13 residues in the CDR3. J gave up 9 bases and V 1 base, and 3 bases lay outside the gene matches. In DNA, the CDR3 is TGTGCCAGCAGCCAAGGTGTAGCGGGTGAGCAGTTCTTC. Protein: CASSQGVAGEQFF.

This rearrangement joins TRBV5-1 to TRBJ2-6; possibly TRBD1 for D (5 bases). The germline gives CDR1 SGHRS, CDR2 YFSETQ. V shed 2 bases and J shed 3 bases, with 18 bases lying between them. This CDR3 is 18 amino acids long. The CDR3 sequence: CASSFRGQGSGGANVLTF. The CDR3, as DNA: TGCGCCAGCAGCTTCCGTGGGCAGGGTTCTGGTGGGGCCAACGTCCTGACTTTC.

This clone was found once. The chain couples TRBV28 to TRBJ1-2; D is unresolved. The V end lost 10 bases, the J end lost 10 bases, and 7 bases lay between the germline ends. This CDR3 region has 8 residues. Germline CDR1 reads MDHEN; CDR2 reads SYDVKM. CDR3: CATGDYTF. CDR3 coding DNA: TGTGCCACCGGGGACTACACCTTC.

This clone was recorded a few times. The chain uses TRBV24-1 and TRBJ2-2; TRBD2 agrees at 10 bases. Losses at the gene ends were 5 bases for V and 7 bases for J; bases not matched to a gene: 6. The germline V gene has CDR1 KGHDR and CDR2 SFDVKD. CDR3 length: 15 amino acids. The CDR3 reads CATSAAGGPSGELFF. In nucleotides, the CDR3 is TGTGCCACCAGTGCAGCGGGAGGGCCAAGCGGGGAGCTGTTTTTT.

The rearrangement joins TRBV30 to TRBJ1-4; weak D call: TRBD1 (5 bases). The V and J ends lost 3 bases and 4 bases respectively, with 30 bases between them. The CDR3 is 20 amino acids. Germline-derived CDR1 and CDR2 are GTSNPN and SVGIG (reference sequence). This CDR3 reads CAWSLGRDQKGFGSNEKLFF. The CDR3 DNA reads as TGTGCCTGGAGCCTAGGTAGGGACCAGAAGGGGTTTGGTAGTAATGAAAAACTGTTTTTT.

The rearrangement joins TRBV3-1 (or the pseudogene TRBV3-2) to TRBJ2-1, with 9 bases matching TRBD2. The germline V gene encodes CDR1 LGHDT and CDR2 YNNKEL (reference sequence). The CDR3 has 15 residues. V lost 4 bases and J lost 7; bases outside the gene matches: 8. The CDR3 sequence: CASSPVFSGSNEQFF. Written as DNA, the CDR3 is TGTGCCAGCAGCCCGGTCTTTAGCGGGAGTAATGAGCAGTTCTTC.

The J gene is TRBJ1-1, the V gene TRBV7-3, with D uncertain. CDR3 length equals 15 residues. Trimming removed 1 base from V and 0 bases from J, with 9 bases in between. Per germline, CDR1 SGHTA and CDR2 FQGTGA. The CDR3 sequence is CASSLNGVMNTEAFF. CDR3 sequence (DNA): TGTGCCAGCAGCTTAAACGGAGTCATGAACACTGAAGCTTTCTTT.

In DNA form, the CDR3 reads TGCGCCAGCAGCCTGACTAGCGGGAGAATAGAGGAGCAGTTCTTC. This sequence encodes CASSLTSGRIEEQFF. The chain carries TRBV5-1 and TRBJ2-1; 12 positions agree with TRBD2. Germline CDR1 reads SGHRS; CDR2 reads YFSETQ. With V trimmed by 4 bases and J by 10 bases, 9 bases remained unmatched. The CDR3 loop spans 15 amino acids. Complete variable domain (other parts from reference TRBV5-1 and TRBJ2-1): KAGVTQTPRYLIKTRGQQVTLSCSPISGHRSVSWYQQTPGQGLQFLFEYFSETQRNKGNFPGRFSGRQFSNSRSEMNVSTLELGDSALYLCASSLTSGRIEEQFFGPGTRLTVL.

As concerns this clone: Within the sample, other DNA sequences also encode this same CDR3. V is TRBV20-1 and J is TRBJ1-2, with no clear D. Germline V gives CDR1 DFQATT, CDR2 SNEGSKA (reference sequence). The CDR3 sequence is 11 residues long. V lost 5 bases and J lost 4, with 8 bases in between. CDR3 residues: CSASTGYGYTF. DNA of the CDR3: TGCAGTGCTTCGACGGGCTATGGCTACACCTTC.